The present TCR beta chain was sequenced within a study of T cell responses to AZD1222 COVID-19 vaccine. Whole-study results and caveats: Spike-spanning, vaccine-associated CD4 TCRs were dominant at 160-218 and 743-854.

V gave up 6 bases and J gave up 3 bases, with 11 bases separating them. This CDR3 has 13 amino acids. The germline gives CDR1 LGHNA, CDR2 YNFKEQ. With respect to this clone: The antigen remains unidentified.

Profiling relied on immunoSEQ multiplex PCR, and the TCRdb table lists in-frame clones only, not all of them. The sample contains approximately 130,000 clones, about 82% of which appear only once. Here the sequenced sample was peripheral blood, taken 28 days after the second dose of the MenACWY control vaccine. The sequence came from an adult who received the MenACWY meningococcal vaccine as a control. This chain connects TRBV4-2 to TRBJ1-1, with D possibly TRBD1 on 5 matching bases. The CDR3 region is CASSKGGDTEAFF. CDR3 DNA: TGTGCCAGCAGTAAGGGAGGGGACACTGAAGCTTTCTTT.